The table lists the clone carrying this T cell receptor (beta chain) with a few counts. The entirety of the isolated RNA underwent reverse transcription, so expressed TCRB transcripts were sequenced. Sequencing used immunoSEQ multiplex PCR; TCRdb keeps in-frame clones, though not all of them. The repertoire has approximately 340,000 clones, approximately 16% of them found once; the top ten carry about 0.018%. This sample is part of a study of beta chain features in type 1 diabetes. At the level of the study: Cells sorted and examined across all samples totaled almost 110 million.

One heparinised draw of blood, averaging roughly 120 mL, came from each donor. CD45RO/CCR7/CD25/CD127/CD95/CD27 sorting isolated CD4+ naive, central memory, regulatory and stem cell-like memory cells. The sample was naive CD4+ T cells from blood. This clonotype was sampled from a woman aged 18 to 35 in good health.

CDR3 in amino acids: CASSASAGIILTDTQYF. The DNA for the CDR3 is TGTGCCAGCAGTGCCTCAGCAGGAATTATCCTTACAGATACGCAGTATTTT. The rearrangement links TRBV28 to TRBJ2-3, with D unresolved. The CDR3 covers 17 residues. V dropped 5 bases and J dropped 3 bases, with 21 bases sitting between them. From germline, CDR1 is MDHEN and CDR2 SYDVKM.